This T cell receptor (beta chain) was sequenced for a study of T cell repertoires in cytomegalovirus infection. The wider study: CMV infection and matching HLA type were both indicated by public TCR beta signatures.

The CDR3 has 15 residues. V gave up 7 bases and J gave up 8 bases; unmatched junction bases: 11. Germline CDR1 SGHTA, CDR2 FQGNSA. Overall study findings and caveats: People with CMV and the relevant HLA were identified by cumulative public TCR beta family frequency. The ex vivo response was dominated by HLA-C-restricted CMV-specific TCR beta clonotypes.

Using its own MiXCR run on the reads, TCRdb lists one record per CDR3 protein. The sample comprises roughly 310,000 distinct CDR3 sequences, under 20% of which are singletons, and 12% rests with the top ten. This clonotype came up many times. The antigen remains unidentified. The TCR sequence derives from a human donor in good health (CMV status not recorded). Some clones in this sample may be carry-over from other donors' samples. What was sequenced was PBMCs. The rearrangement uses TRBV7-2 and TRBJ1-4, with TRBD1 matching over 9 bases. CDR3 loop: CASTSQGAVNEKLFF. The CDR3 DNA sequence: TGTGCCAGCACCTCACAGGGGGCTGTTAACGAAAAACTGTTTTTT.